The 29 T cell receptor beta chains listed next were all sequenced from one sample in a study of T cell changes during pregnancy in multiple sclerosis. Sequencing used immunoSEQ multiplex PCR; TCRdb keeps in-frame clones, though not all of them. Of roughly 17,000 clones listed, approximately 88% are singletons. Sequences were derived from CD8+ T cells from peripheral blood mononuclear cells, sampled after pregnancy. The receptors were gathered from a female donor in good health, enrolled as a control in a pregnancy study.

V gene TRBV19 combines with J gene TRBJ2-2, with 8 bases matching TRBD2. Per germline, CDR1 LNHDA and CDR2 SQIVND (reference sequence). J gave up 4 bases and V 6 bases, and 7 bases lay outside the gene matches. CDR3 size: 15 residues. CDR3 sequence: CASRTGTRGTGELFF. CDR3 sequence (DNA): TGTGCCAGTAGAACCGGGACTAGGGGCACCGGGGAGCTGTTTTTT.

The rearrangement uses TRBV4-1 and TRBJ2-7; 10 positions match TRBD2. Germline assignment: CDR1 MGHRA and CDR2 YSYEKL. The CDR3 spans 17 residues. Trimming removed 2 bases from V and 3 bases from J; junction bases left unmatched: 10. CDR3 amino acids: CASSQNPTSGADYEQYF. The DNA for the CDR3 is TGCGCCAGCAGCCAAAACCCCACTAGCGGGGCAGACTACGAGCAGTACTTC.

V gene TRBV19 combines with J gene TRBJ1-4; TRBD1 is a possible D gene (6 bases). CDR1 and CDR2 (germline): LNHDA, SQIVND (reference sequence). Trimming removed 6 bases at V and 7 bases at J, with 15 bases between. This CDR3 is 14 amino acids long. CDR3 coding DNA: TGTGCCAGTAGAAGACAGGACCCTTTTGAAAAACTGTTTTTT. It encodes CASRRQDPFEKLFF. Based on the CDR3 plus reference TRBV19 and TRBJ1-4, the full variable domain is DGGITQSPKYLFRKEGQNVTLSCEQNLNHDAMYWYRQDPGQGLRLIYYSQIVNDFQKGDIAEGYSVSREKKESFPLTVTSAQKNPTAFYLCASRRQDPFEKLFFGSGTQLSVL.

CDR3 DNA: TGTGCCAGCAGCTTTCAGGCCGTCCAAGAGACCCAGTACTTC. Translation: CASSFQAVQETQYF. The chain employs TRBV7-9 and TRBJ2-5; unclear D gene. The CDR3 has 14 amino acids. V lost 3 bases and J 1 base, leaving 9 bases between the germline ends. Germline V CDR1 and CDR2: SEHNR, FQNEAQ (reference sequence).

Only one count was recorded for this clone. This chain links TRBV7-9 with TRBJ2-7; D might be TRBD2 (5 bases). With 8 bases removed from V and 6 bases from J, the gap between germline ends came to 20 bases. The CDR3 consists of 14 residues. Germline lookup yields CDR1 SEHNR and CDR2 FQNEAQ (reference sequence). CDR3 DNA sequence: TGTGCCAGCTGCCATAGTGGGAGCCCAGCCGAGCAGTACTTC. Amino acid sequence: CASCHSGSPAEQYF.

This chain connects TRBV27 to TRBJ2-7; D not resolved. Deletions cut 4 bases from V and 5 bases from J, with 21 bases between. Germline V gives CDR1 MNHEY, CDR2 SMNVEV (reference sequence). CDR3 length: 16 residues. The CDR3 loop is CASSWPVAGIIHEQYF. The CDR3 coding sequence is TGTGCCAGCAGTTGGCCCGTGGCAGGTATTATCCACGAGCAGTACTTC.

The chain recombines TRBV9 with TRBJ2-7; 11 bases are shared with TRBD2. Germline lookup yields CDR1 SGDLS and CDR2 YYNGEE. The CDR3 is 14 amino acids. The V segment lost 3 bases and the J segment 7 bases; nucleotides outside the gene matches: 6. The CDR3 sequence is CASSASGGPGEQYF. The DNA of the CDR3 is TGTGCCAGCAGCGCTAGCGGGGGGCCGGGGGAGCAGTACTTC.

The J gene is TRBJ2-7, the V gene TRBV5-5, with D perhaps TRBD1 (6 bases). Trimming pared 2 bases from V and 1 base from J, leaving 10 bases between. CDR3 size: 14 residues. Germline V gene data show CDR1 as SGHKS and CDR2 as YYEKEE (reference sequence). CDR3 coding DNA: TGTGCCAGCAGCTTAGAGGACAGTTCCTACGAGCAGTACTTC. This translates into CASSLEDSSYEQYF.

The chain links TRBV28 to TRBJ2-2; D is unclear. The CDR3 loop spans 11 amino acids. CDR1 and CDR2 (germline): MDHEN, SYDVKM. The germline V and J ends were trimmed by 5 bases and 7 bases, with 5 bases remaining between them. CDR3 amino acids: CASSVNGELFF. In DNA form, the CDR3 reads TGTGCCAGCAGTGTTAACGGGGAGCTGTTTTTT.

This clone has a single count. The chain combines TRBV11-2 with TRBJ2-3, with D unclear. Deletions cut 5 bases from V and 4 bases from J, with 10 bases between. CDR3 length: 13 residues. In germline, CDR1 is SGHAT, CDR2 FQNNGV. The CDR3 DNA reads as TGTGCCAGCAGCCTAGGAGCTGCAGATACGCAGTATTTT. As protein: CASSLGAADTQYF. Together with reference TRBV11-2 and TRBJ2-3, the CDR3 gives the full variable domain: EAGVAQSPRYKIIEKRQSVAFWCNPISGHATLYWYQQILGQGPKLLIQFQNNGVVDDSQLPKDRFSAERLKGVDSTLKIQPAKLEDSAVYLCASSLGAADTQYFGPGTRLTVL.

The V call is TRBV15, the J call TRBJ2-1; the match to TRBD2 covers 9 bases. Germline V gene lookup returns CDR1 LNHNV and CDR2 YYDKDF (reference sequence). V was pared by 0 bases and J by 1 base, with 10 bases of the junction left unmatched. This CDR3 has 19 residues. The CDR3 protein is CATSRDLGAGGPSYNEQFF. In DNA, the CDR3 is TGTGCCACCAGCAGAGATCTGGGGGCGGGGGGGCCGTCCTACAATGAGCAGTTCTTC. Full variable domain (outside the CDR3, taken from reference TRBV15 and TRBJ2-1): DAMVIQNPRYQVTQFGKPVTLSCSQTLNHNVMYWYQQKSSQAPKLLFHYYDKDFNNEADTPDNFQSRRPNTSFCFLDIRSPGLGDTAMYLCATSRDLGAGGPSYNEQFFGPGTRLTVL.

V usage is TRBV19 and J usage is TRBJ1-6; D unclear. This CDR3 region has 14 residues. Germline values: CDR1 LNHDA, CDR2 SQIVND (reference sequence). Between the trimmed V and J ends, which lost 11 bases and 0 bases, there was a span of 11 bases. CDR3 nucleotide sequence: TGTGCCTCCGGGTCTTACTCCTATAATTCACCCCTCCACTTT. Its protein product is CASGSYSYNSPLHF.

The rearrangement uses TRBV19 and TRBJ1-1; D is possibly TRBD1 (5 bases). Per germline, CDR1 LNHDA and CDR2 SQIVND (reference sequence). The length of the CDR3 is 11 residues. The V end lost 6 bases, the J end lost 12 bases, and 14 bases lay between the germline ends. The CDR3 bases are TGTGCCAGTAGCCGCCCGGGGGTAACTTTCTTT. Protein: CASSRPGVTFF.

The CDR3 region is CASSYDRTYEQYF. The CDR3 nucleotides are TGTGCCAGCAGTTACGACAGAACCTACGAGCAGTACTTC. The chain employs TRBV6-5 and TRBJ2-7; maybe TRBD1 (5 bases). The CDR3 extends over 13 amino acids. The V end was cut by 2 bases, the J end by 2 bases, with 7 bases between. Germline loops: CDR1 MNHEY, CDR2 SVGAGI.

This chain uses TRBV7-6 with TRBJ2-3; D is possibly TRBD1 (5 bases). CDR3 size: 17 residues. V shed 4 bases and J shed 2 bases, with 19 bases lying between them. The germline V gene encodes CDR1 SGHVS and CDR2 FNYEAQ. The chain's CDR3 is CASSSTPDRTYTDTQYF. The CDR3, as DNA: TGTGCCAGCAGCTCTACGCCCGACAGAACATACACAGATACGCAGTATTTT.

V is TRBV4-1 and J is TRBJ2-7; 11 bases fit TRBD2. The CDR3 is 16 amino acids. CDR1 MGHRA and CDR2 YSYEKL come from the germline V gene. The trim removed 5 bases at V and 4 bases at J, leaving 10 bases unmatched. The CDR3 region is CASSSITSGRKYEQYF. The CDR3 nucleotides read TGCGCCAGCAGCTCGATAACTAGCGGGAGAAAATACGAGCAGTACTTC.

This clone was detected only a few times. The chain joins TRBV19 to TRBJ1-1, with a tentative D call TRBD1 (5 bases). From germline, CDR1 is LNHDA and CDR2 SQIVND (reference sequence). The CDR3 has 15 residues. Trimming stripped 2 bases from V and 1 base from J, with 11 bases between. CDR3 region: CASSIQGRGNTEAFF. CDR3 coding DNA: TGTGCCAGTAGTATACAGGGAAGGGGGAACACTGAAGCTTTCTTT.

The J gene is TRBJ1-4, the V gene TRBV2; TRBD1 matches 7 bases. Germline V lookup: CDR1 SNHLY, CDR2 FYNNEI. Unmatched junction bases numbered 6, after V lost 5 bases and J lost 6 bases. The CDR3 is made up of 14 amino acids. The chain's CDR3 is CASSSDRDYEKLFF. CDR3 in DNA: TGTGCCAGCAGTTCTGACAGGGACTATGAAAAACTGTTTTTT.

This chain connects TRBV18 to TRBJ2-5, with 8 bases that match TRBD1. V gave up 6 bases and J gave up 5 bases; unmatched junction bases: 5. Germline CDR1 KGHSH, CDR2 LQKENI. The CDR3 has 13 residues. CDR3 DNA: TGTGCCAGCTCGCCGACAGGGGTGGAGACCCAGTACTTC. This translates into CASSPTGVETQYF.

The genes are TRBV6-5 and TRBJ1-1; no reliable D call. The V and J ends lost 1 base and 4 bases respectively, with 13 bases between them. CDR1 and CDR2 from the germline V gene are MNHEY and SVGAGI. The CDR3 is made up of 15 amino acids. CDR3 nucleotides: TGTGCCAGCAGTTACTTAGCCCGGGATGTCACTGAAGCTTTCTTT. Its protein product is CASSYLARDVTEAFF.

The V and J genes are TRBV15 and TRBJ2-3, with D perhaps matching TRBD2 (5 bases). The CDR3 is 16 residues long. Trimming pared 0 bases from V and 2 bases from J, leaving 12 bases between. Germline V gene sequence: CDR1 LNHNV, CDR2 YYDKDF (reference sequence). The CDR3 DNA sequence: TGTGCCACCAGCAGAGATCAGGCTAGCCCCACAGATACGCAGTATTTT. Its translation is CATSRDQASPTDTQYF.

The chain carries TRBV6-1 and TRBJ2-7; tentative D call: TRBD2 (5 bases). This CDR3 spans 14 amino acids. The V gene's germline CDR1 is MNHNS and CDR2 SASEGT. V was pared by 3 bases and J by 0 bases, with 9 bases between. The CDR3 spells CASSDGRISYEQYF. The CDR3 region has the DNA TGTGCCAGCAGTGATGGGAGAATCTCCTACGAGCAGTACTTC.

The V gene is TRBV27, the J gene TRBJ1-1, with D maybe TRBD1 (6 bases). Trimming took 3 bases from V and 2 from J, leaving 10 bases between them. This CDR3 is built from 14 residues. Germline V lookup: CDR1 MNHEY, CDR2 SMNVEV (reference sequence). The CDR3 loop reads CASSFGTQNTEAFF. The CDR3 DNA sequence: TGTGCCAGCAGTTTTGGGACACAAAACACTGAAGCTTTCTTT.

This chain uses TRBV5-8 with TRBJ1-5; tentatively, D is TRBD1 (6 bases). The CDR3 has 14 amino acids. From germline, CDR1 is SGHTS and CDR2 YDEGEE. Trimming left V 1 base short and J 5 bases short, with 10 bases between. Written as DNA, the CDR3 is TGTGCCAGCAGCTTGTATCAGGGGTATCAGCCCCAGCATTTT. Amino acids: CASSLYQGYQPQHF.

The gene calls are TRBV21-1 and TRBJ2-7; TRBD2 reflects the table's D call only, with no check against the DNA. TRBV21-1 corresponds to a pseudogene. This CDR3 contains 15 residues. CDR3 protein: CASSKVTDRTDEQYF. The CDR3 DNA is TGTGCCAGCAGCAAAGTCACAGACCGGACTGACGAGCAGTACTTC.

A few counts support this clone. The gene calls are TRBV27 and TRBJ2-7; perhaps TRBD1 as D (6 bases). Germline V CDR1 and CDR2: MNHEY, SMNVEV (reference sequence). Trimming took off 3 bases at V and 2 bases at J, with 8 bases between the two ends. The CDR3 sequence is 13 residues long. This CDR3 is CASSFTGTYEQYF. The CDR3 DNA reads TGTGCCAGCAGTTTCACAGGGACCTACGAGCAGTACTTC.

The chain couples TRBV2 to TRBJ2-3; a possible D gene is TRBD1 (6 bases). Trimming took 5 bases from V and 3 from J, leaving 27 bases between them. In germline, CDR1 is SNHLY, CDR2 FYNNEI. The CDR3 totals 19 residues. The CDR3 loop is CASSYSLKGVSFGTDTQYF. The DNA for the CDR3 is TGTGCCAGCAGTTACTCCCTTAAGGGGGTTAGTTTTGGTACAGATACGCAGTATTTT. Using reference TRBV2 and TRBJ2-3 for the parts outside the CDR3, the full variable domain is EPEVTQTPSHQVTQMGQEVILRCVPISNHLYFYWYRQILGQKVEFLVSFYNNEISEKSEIFDDQFSVERPDGSNFTLKIRSTKLEDSAMYFCASSYSLKGVSFGTDTQYFGPGTRLTVL.

The CDR3 region is CASSAPGGEGFGEQYF. The CDR3 coding sequence is TGTGCCAGCAGCGCCCCTGGGGGGGAGGGCTTTGGCGAGCAGTACTTC. V is TRBV9 and J is TRBJ2-7, with TRBD2 identical over 7 bases. Trimming at V came to 3 bases and at J to 6 bases, leaving 15 bases not matched to a gene. The CDR3 has 16 amino acids. The germline CDR1 and CDR2 sequences are SGDLS and YYNGEE.

The V call is TRBV4-1, the J call TRBJ2-1; tentatively, D is TRBD2 (5 bases). The CDR3 is 12 amino acids. The ends were cut back, 0 bases at V and 11 bases at J, with 8 bases in the middle. The germline CDR1 and CDR2 sequences are MGHRA and YSYEKL. CDR3 nucleotide sequence: TGCGCCAGCAGCCAAGATGGGGAGCAGCAGTTCTTC. Its translation: CASSQDGEQQFF.